Shown below are 2 T cell receptor beta chains from a single sample sequenced in a study of shared clonotypes between healthy human individuals. Sequencing used immunoSEQ multiplex PCR; TCRdb keeps in-frame clones, though not all of them. The sample lists millions of clones; 95% were seen once. The sequenced sample consisted of naive CD4+ T cells sorted from blood. Subset here: CD45RA+ positively selected. These receptors all stem from a man aged 18 to 35 in good health.

As concerns this clone: The sample contains more than one DNA sequence encoding this CDR3. The genes are TRBV5-4 and TRBJ2-3; D ambiguous. The CDR3 is 13 residues long. The germline V gene encodes CDR1 SGHNT and CDR2 YYREEE (reference sequence). V was trimmed by 0 bases and J by 0 bases, leaving 2 bases between them. The CDR3 sequence: CASSLDSTDTQYF. CDR3 bases: TGTGCCAGCAGCTTGGACAGCACAGATACGCAGTATTTT.

The V and J genes are TRBV6-5 and TRBJ2-7, with 12 bases matching TRBD1. V trimming: 5 bases; J trimming: 9 bases; junction bases outside the gene matches: 5. Germline loops: CDR1 MNHEY, CDR2 SVGAGI. CDR3 size: 13 residues. The CDR3 spells CASSTGTGGGQYF. The DNA of the CDR3 is TGTGCCAGCAGTACAGGGACAGGGGGCGGGCAGTACTTC.